The 20 T cell receptor beta chains below were found in one sample sequenced in a study of CD4+ T cells in melanoma. Libraries were prepared by immunoSEQ multiplex PCR; TCRdb keeps only in-frame clonotypes and omits some of them. The sample records 9,900 or so clones, around 84% being singletons. The sequencing input was cells from a culture (not recorded whether cultured in vitro). The receptors derive from a human donor with melanoma.

The rearrangement links TRBV6-6 to TRBJ1-5, with 8 bases lining up with TRBD1. This CDR3 is 15 amino acids long. Germline CDR1 MNHNY, CDR2 SVGAGI (reference sequence). V lost 6 bases and J lost 2; bases outside the gene matches: 6. The CDR3 region has the DNA TGTGCCAGCAGACCCGGACAGGGTGGCAATCAGCCCCAGCATTTT. Protein product: CASRPGQGGNQPQHF.

The chain combines TRBV6-5 with TRBJ2-7; 8 bases are shared with TRBD1. This CDR3 has 15 amino acids. V trimming: 4 bases; J trimming: 2 bases; junction bases outside the gene matches: 7. The germline V gene has CDR1 MNHEY and CDR2 SVGAGI. The CDR3 loop is CASSSTRTGTYEQYF. The CDR3 DNA reads TGTGCCAGCAGTTCAACGAGGACAGGGACCTACGAGCAGTACTTC.

The chain has TRBV19 and TRBJ2-7, with 12 bases identical to TRBD1. CDR1 and CDR2 (germline): LNHDA, SQIVND (reference sequence). After removal of 4 bases from V and 5 bases from J, the junction contained 15 bases not matched to a gene. This CDR3 spans 18 amino acids. Here the CDR3 DNA reads TGTGCCAGTAGTAAAGCGGCGGGGACAGGGGGCGCGTACGACGAGCAGTACTTC. This gives the protein CASSKAAGTGGAYDEQYF.

The chain carries TRBV10-3 and TRBJ2-3; 8 bases match TRBD2. The germline CDR1 and CDR2 sequences are ENHRY and SYGVKD. The CDR3 extends over 16 amino acids. Trimming removed 2 bases from V and 3 bases from J; junction bases left unmatched: 7. The chain's CDR3 is CAISEPGRGGTDTQYF. CDR3 nucleotides: TGTGCCATCAGTGAGCCCGGACGCGGGGGGACAGATACGCAGTATTTT.

CDR3 region: CASSLGTTGPYEQYF. Here the CDR3 DNA reads TGTGCCAGCAGCTTGGGGACTACCGGACCCTACGAGCAGTACTTC. This rearrangement joins TRBV5-5 to TRBJ2-7, with a weak D call TRBD2 (6 bases). Germline values: CDR1 SGHKS, CDR2 YYEKEE (reference sequence). The CDR3 spans 15 residues. V dropped 0 bases and J dropped 2 bases, with 12 bases sitting between them.

The chain employs TRBV7-2 and TRBJ2-1; weak D call: TRBD1 (5 bases). This CDR3 comprises 15 residues. Germline V lookup: CDR1 SGHTA, CDR2 FQGNSA. Trimming pared 5 bases from V and 2 bases from J, leaving 13 bases between. The CDR3 is CASSLDSLPYNEQFF. The DNA for the CDR3 is TGTGCCAGCAGCCTAGACAGTCTGCCCTACAATGAGCAGTTCTTC.

This rearrangement joins TRBV4-1 to TRBJ2-7; D gene unclear. The CDR3 has 13 amino acids. Germline-derived CDR1 and CDR2 are MGHRA and YSYEKL. V lost 1 base and J 5 bases, leaving 9 bases between the germline ends. The CDR3 loop is CASSQVQTDEQYF. DNA for the CDR3: TGCGCCAGCAGCCAAGTCCAGACCGACGAGCAGTACTTC.

This sequence joins TRBV19 and TRBJ1-2, with TRBD1 matching over 10 bases. Germline CDR1 LNHDA, CDR2 SQIVND (reference sequence). The CDR3 loop spans 18 amino acids. After removal of 7 bases from V and 2 bases from J, the junction contained 16 bases not matched to a gene. The CDR3 region is CASKKGGQGILANYGYTF. In nucleotides, the CDR3 is TGTGCCAGTAAGAAAGGGGGACAGGGGATTTTGGCGAACTATGGCTACACCTTC.

V usage is TRBV5-5 and J usage is TRBJ2-7, with 10 bases matching TRBD1. The CDR3 contains 14 residues. J gave up 3 bases and V 3 bases, and 3 bases lay outside the gene matches. The germline CDR1 and CDR2 sequences are SGHKS and YYEKEE (reference sequence). For the CDR3, the DNA is TGTGCCAGCAGCTGGGACAGGGGACGCTACGAGCAGTACTTC. It specifies CASSWDRGRYEQYF.

The chain joins TRBV3-1 (or the pseudogene TRBV3-2) to TRBJ2-7; a possible D gene is TRBD1 (5 bases). This CDR3 has 13 amino acids. V was clipped by 0 bases and J by 6 bases, with 9 bases between them. The germline V gene encodes CDR1 LGHDT and CDR2 YNNKEL (reference sequence). In nucleotides, the CDR3 is TGTGCCAGCAGCCAAGATAGGGGTGGCGAGCAGTACTTC. As protein: CASSQDRGGEQYF.

In this sample, this clone is medium-sized. The chain has TRBV27 and TRBJ2-7; 8 bases are a match to TRBD2. Germline V lookup: CDR1 MNHEY, CDR2 SMNVEV (reference sequence). The CDR3 totals 14 residues. With V trimmed by 7 bases and J by 2 bases, 7 bases remained unmatched. CDR3 nucleotides: TGTGCCAGCAAGTGGAGCGGGGGAACCTACGAGCAGTACTTC. Residues: CASKWSGGTYEQYF.

The V call is TRBV4-1, the J call TRBJ1-2, with D hard to call. CDR3 length: 15 residues. V gave up 0 bases and J gave up 2 bases, with 10 bases separating them. The germline V gene encodes CDR1 MGHRA and CDR2 YSYEKL. CDR3 coding DNA: TGCGCCAGCAGCCAAGACACACAGAGAAACTATGGCTACACCTTC. Translating gives CASSQDTQRNYGYTF.

The V gene is TRBV6-1, the J gene TRBJ1-5; possibly TRBD1 for D (6 bases). This CDR3 has 14 amino acids. Germline assignment: CDR1 MNHNS and CDR2 SASEGT. With 3 bases removed from V and 4 bases from J, the gap between germline ends came to 10 bases. The CDR3 here is CASSEQGWNQPQHF. In DNA, the CDR3 is TGTGCCAGCAGTGAGCAGGGGTGGAATCAGCCCCAGCATTTT.

The chain couples TRBV2 to TRBJ1-2; tentative D call: TRBD1 (5 bases). This CDR3 region has 15 residues. V lost 2 bases and J 8 bases, leaving 18 bases between the germline ends. CDR1 and CDR2 (germline): SNHLY, FYNNEI. The DNA of the CDR3 is TGTGCCAGCAGTGAAAGGGTCGCGGGCTCAGGGGGCTACACCTTC. This encodes CASSERVAGSGGYTF.

This clone was detected once. This chain connects TRBV30 to TRBJ2-7, with D perhaps matching TRBD1 (6 bases). Trimming removed 2 bases at V and 4 bases at J, with 15 bases between. The V gene's germline CDR1 is GTSNPN and CDR2 SVGIG (reference sequence). The CDR3 is made up of 14 amino acids. The CDR3 protein is CAWSRLGARYEQYF. The CDR3, as DNA: TGTGCCTGGAGTCGGCTGGGGGCCCGGTACGAGCAGTACTTC.

V usage is TRBV6-1 and J usage is TRBJ2-3; weak D call: TRBD1 (5 bases). Germline V lookup: CDR1 MNHNS, CDR2 SASEGT. V lost 2 bases to trimming and J lost 2 bases, with 14 bases between them. CDR3 length: 16 residues. CDR3 DNA: TGTGCCAGCAGTGAATTCCGCAGGGCTTACACAGATACGCAGTATTTT. Translating gives CASSEFRRAYTDTQYF.

The rearrangement uses TRBV27 and TRBJ2-5; a weak D match, TRBD1 (5 bases). V was trimmed by 5 bases and J by 0 bases, leaving 10 bases between them. The CDR3 extends over 14 amino acids. Germline CDR1 is MNHEY and CDR2 is SMNVEV (reference sequence). CDR3 protein: CASSHDSYQETQYF. CDR3 sequence (DNA): TGTGCCAGCAGTCATGACAGCTACCAAGAGACCCAGTACTTC.

V usage is TRBV5-4 and J usage is TRBJ2-3, with unresolved D. The CDR3 spans 13 residues. The V end was cut by 1 base, the J end by 5 bases, with 8 bases between. Germline lookup yields CDR1 SGHNT and CDR2 YYREEE (reference sequence). DNA for the CDR3: TGTGCCAGCAGCTTGTCCGGTGGAGATACGCAGTATTTT. Its protein product is CASSLSGGDTQYF.

This rearrangement joins TRBV14 to TRBJ1-6, with 9 bases aligning to TRBD1. The V gene end was trimmed by 4 bases and the J gene end by 5 bases; junction bases not matched to a gene: 12. Germline CDR1 reads SGHDN; CDR2 reads FVKESK. The CDR3 has 18 residues. Written as DNA, the CDR3 is TGTGCCAGCAGCCCGGACAGGGGCCCCATTCCCCATAATTCACCCCTCCACTTT. This sequence encodes CASSPDRGPIPHNSPLHF.

V and J are TRBV10-1 and TRBJ2-1, with 9 bases aligning to TRBD1. With V trimmed by 4 bases and J by 5 bases, 6 bases remained unmatched. The CDR3 runs 15 residues. Looked up from germline, CDR1 is WNHNN and CDR2 is SYGVQD (reference sequence). CDR3 sequence reads: CASSVGGQGHNEQFF. CDR3 coding DNA: TGCGCCAGCAGTGTAGGGGGACAGGGTCACAATGAGCAGTTCTTC.